One sample yielded the 27 T cell receptor beta chains listed below, sequenced in a study of T cells in Graves' hyperthyroidism and ophthalmopathy. The investigators amplified TCR beta CDR3 regions from RNA transcripts. RT-PCR in the first round (using the HTBI primer set) targeted the TCR CDR3. MiXCR, applied by TCRdb to the multiplex PCR reads, yields one record per CDR3 protein. The data hold fewer than 650,000 distinct CDR3 sequences, with approximately 15% observed a single time. Input material: blood. Source of these receptors: a woman in her 30s with Graves' hyperthyroidism that later progressed to Graves' ophthalmopathy.

In this sample, this clonotype turned up many times. The V call is TRBV2, the J call TRBJ2-1; 11 nucleotides match TRBD2. V trimming: 6 bases; J trimming: 13 bases; junction bases outside the gene matches: 11. CDR1 SNHLY and CDR2 FYNNEI come from the germline V gene. The CDR3 covers 14 residues. The DNA for the CDR3 is TGTGCCAGCAGCGCATGGGGACTAGCGGACCCCCAGTTCTTC. This translates into CASSAWGLADPQFF.

This clonotype came up many times. This chain uses TRBV18 with TRBJ1-1; D is possibly TRBD1 (5 bases). The V end was cut by 0 bases, the J end by 8 bases, with 10 bases between. There are 13 residues in the CDR3. CDR1 and CDR2 from the germline V gene are KGHSH and LQKENI. For the CDR3, the DNA is TGTGCCAGCTCACCACCGAACGGGGGGGAAGCTTTCTTT. Protein product: CASSPPNGGEAFF.

V is TRBV6-5 and J is TRBJ2-1; unclear D gene. This CDR3 contains 16 residues. V was shortened by 0 bases and J by 3 bases, with 12 bases between the two germline ends. Germline V lookup: CDR1 MNHEY, CDR2 SVGAGI. The CDR3 sequence is CASSYSSGSYYNEQFF. The CDR3 nucleotides read TGTGCCAGCAGTTACTCTTCGGGCAGTTACTACAATGAGCAGTTCTTC.

V and J are TRBV12-3 or TRBV12-4 and TRBJ2-1; 7 bases are shared with TRBD1. The CDR3 is 12 amino acids. V shed 4 bases, J shed 10 bases, and the junction held 4 bases outside the gene matches. The CDR3 sequence is CASSSTGFEQFF. CDR3 nucleotide sequence: TGTGCCAGCAGTTCGACAGGGTTCGAGCAGTTCTTC.

This clonotype was picked up many times. The CDR3 loop reads CASSGLVALSYEQYF. The CDR3 bases are TGTGCCAGCAGCGGGTTGGTCGCCCTTTCCTACGAGCAGTACTTC. V usage is TRBV11-2 and J usage is TRBJ2-7; D unresolved. The V end lost 5 bases, the J end lost 1 base, and 15 bases lay between the germline ends. Germline V lookup: CDR1 SGHAT, CDR2 FQNNGV. The CDR3 spans 15 residues.

This clonotype was seen many times. The rearrangement joins TRBV28 to TRBJ2-3, with 8 bases identical to TRBD1. CDR1 and CDR2 (germline): MDHEN, SYDVKM. V lost 5 bases, J lost 4 bases, and 11 bases stayed unmatched. The CDR3 is made up of 16 amino acids. The CDR3: CASSPQGATFPDTQYF. In nucleotides, the CDR3 is TGTGCCAGCAGTCCGCAGGGGGCCACCTTTCCAGATACGCAGTATTTT.

This clonotype was seen only a few times. The rearrangement joins TRBV7-9 to TRBJ1-2; TRBD1 matches at 7 bases. Trimming at V came to 5 bases and at J to 13 bases, leaving 16 bases not matched to a gene. Germline assignment: CDR1 SEHNR and CDR2 FQNEAQ (reference sequence). This CDR3 has 14 amino acids. Here the CDR3 reads CASSQAGGDQLRTF. CDR3 in DNA: TGTGCCAGCAGCCAAGCAGGGGGGGACCAACTACGCACCTTC.

This clonotype was picked up a small number of times. The chain uses TRBV2 and TRBJ2-7; the match to TRBD1 covers 9 bases. Germline V CDR1 and CDR2: SNHLY, FYNNEI. With 3 bases clipped from V and 2 bases from J, the junction kept 5 bases outside the gene matches. This CDR3 has 15 residues. CDR3 sequence (DNA): TGTGCCAGCAGTGATCTCGGGACAGGGCCCTACGAGCAGTACTTC. It encodes CASSDLGTGPYEQYF.

The V gene is TRBV30, the J gene TRBJ1-5; perhaps TRBD1 as D (5 bases). The length of the CDR3 is 14 residues. The V gene lost 3 bases and the J gene lost 4 bases, with 13 bases spanning the gap. Per the germline V gene, CDR1 is GTSNPN and CDR2 is SVGIG (reference sequence). The CDR3, as DNA: TGTGCCTGGAGGGGAGTAGGGGATAATCAGCCCCAGCATTTT. This codes for CAWRGVGDNQPQHF.

This clonotype was seen repeatedly, ten times or more. The V call is TRBV28, the J call TRBJ2-2; TRBD1 matches 7 bases. The CDR3 loop spans 14 amino acids. V lost 6 bases and J lost 7; bases outside the gene matches: 8. The germline CDR1 and CDR2 sequences are MDHEN and SYDVKM. CDR3 protein: CASRGTARGGELFF. Here the CDR3 DNA reads TGTGCCAGCAGGGGGACAGCCCGAGGCGGGGAGCTGTTTTTT.

At least ten counts were recorded for this clonotype. The chain links TRBV3-1 to TRBJ1-5, with D uncertain. The V and J ends lost 0 bases and 5 bases respectively, with 5 bases between them. Germline lookup yields CDR1 LGHDT and CDR2 YNNKEL (reference sequence). This CDR3 spans 13 amino acids. The CDR3 is CASSQDSDQPQHF. DNA for the CDR3: TGTGCCAGCAGCCAAGACTCGGATCAGCCCCAGCATTTT.

This clonotype has only a few counts. The chain employs TRBV27 and TRBJ1-6; D remains ambiguous. Deletions cut 0 bases from V and 5 bases from J, with 14 bases between. The germline V gene encodes CDR1 MNHEY and CDR2 SMNVEV (reference sequence). The CDR3 spans 17 residues. In nucleotides, the CDR3 is TGTGCCAGCAGTTTATCGATACCGCGGGGAGATAATTCACCCCTCCACTTT. Residues: CASSLSIPRGDNSPLHF.

This clonotype was found many times. The J gene is TRBJ1-1, the V gene TRBV11-1; 8 bases agree with TRBD1. This CDR3 is 14 amino acids long. Trimming removed 4 bases from V and 5 bases from J; junction bases left unmatched: 6. From germline, CDR1 is SGHAT and CDR2 FQDESV (reference sequence). CDR3 DNA sequence: TGTGCCAGCAGCTGGGACAGGCGGGGTACTGAAGCTTTCTTT. It is translated as CASSWDRRGTEAFF.

This clonotype was seen ten or more times. This chain connects TRBV11-2 to TRBJ1-1; D ambiguous. The germline gives CDR1 SGHAT, CDR2 FQNNGV. This CDR3 contains 13 residues. V gave up 5 bases and J gave up 1 base, with 8 bases separating them. The CDR3: CASSLTPNTEAFF. The DNA for the CDR3 is TGTGCCAGCAGCCTGACCCCGAACACTGAAGCTTTCTTT.

The CDR3: CASSSKADRRLGYTF. CDR3 nucleotide sequence: TGTGCCAGCAGTAGCAAGGCGGACAGGCGTTTAGGCTACACCTTC. This sequence joins TRBV28 and TRBJ1-2; 7 nucleotides agree with TRBD1. The J segment lost 8 bases and the V segment lost 5 bases, leaving 14 bases of the junction unmatched. The V gene's germline CDR1 is MDHEN and CDR2 SYDVKM. The CDR3 runs 15 residues.

This chain joins TRBV3-1 and TRBJ2-5, with 11 bases lining up with TRBD2. CDR1 is LGHDT, CDR2 YNNKEL, per germline (reference sequence). V shed 2 bases, J shed 7 bases, and the junction held 6 bases outside the gene matches. This CDR3 has 15 amino acids. The CDR3 DNA follows: TGTGCCAGCAGCCAACTGACTAGCGGGACGGGGACCCAGTACTTC. This codes for CASSQLTSGTGTQYF.

At least ten counts were recorded for this clonotype. V and J are TRBV12-3 or TRBV12-4 and TRBJ1-2, with 7 bases lining up with TRBD1. The CDR3 totals 13 residues. V lost 8 bases and J lost 4; bases outside the gene matches: 7. The CDR3 bases are TGTGCCAGCGGCGGGAGGGGGCTCTATGGCTACACCTTC. Translation gives CASGGRGLYGYTF.

The chain is built from TRBV18 and TRBJ2-5, with D hard to call. CDR1 is KGHSH and CDR2 is LQKENI in the germline V gene. This CDR3 is 14 amino acids long. V lost 4 bases to trimming and J lost 2 bases, with 11 bases between them. CDR3: CASSRPPGQETQYF. CDR3 DNA: TGTGCCAGCTCACGCCCCCCTGGACAAGAGACCCAGTACTTC.

There are many counts of this clonotype. This chain links TRBV13 with TRBJ1-2; D ambiguous. In germline, CDR1 is PRHDT, CDR2 FYEKMQ (reference sequence). The CDR3 consists of 14 residues. The V and J ends lost 5 bases and 2 bases respectively, with 12 bases between them. The CDR3 region has the DNA TGTGCCAGCAGCAGCCTACGGAGAAACTATGGCTACACCTTC. This translates into CASSSLRRNYGYTF.

The sample holds many counts of this clonotype. The chain joins TRBV12-5 to TRBJ1-4, with D uncertain. The V end lost 0 bases, the J end lost 2 bases, and 16 bases lay between the germline ends. The CDR3 loop spans 18 amino acids. Looked up from germline, CDR1 is LGHNT and CDR2 is FRNRAP. The CDR3 sequence is CASGLVLGSETTNEKLFF. CDR3 nucleotides: TGTGCTAGTGGTTTGGTCTTGGGCAGCGAGACCACTAATGAAAAACTGTTTTTT.

The chain employs TRBV3-1 and TRBJ2-2, with D perhaps being TRBD1 or TRBD2 (7 bases each). CDR3 length: 17 residues. Germline CDR1 LGHDT, CDR2 YNNKEL (reference sequence). Trimming pared 0 bases from V and 6 bases from J, leaving 17 bases between. The CDR3 DNA reads as TGTGCCAGCAGCCAAGATCTTGGGAGGGGGCGGTCCGGGGAGCTGTTTTTT. This sequence encodes CASSQDLGRGRSGELFF.

Comments on this clonotype: Mismatch with germline at one junction end may stem from a read error. V is TRBV6-4 and J is TRBJ2-7, with D unclear. This CDR3 has 13 amino acids. Germline lookup yields CDR1 MRHNA and CDR2 SNTAGT. The CDR3 region has the DNA TGTGCCAGCAGTTACTCTGGCAATTACGAGCAGTACTTC. Residues: CASSYSGNYEQYF.

This clonotype was recorded at least ten times. The rearrangement uses TRBV15 and TRBJ1-4; 9 bases line up with TRBD1. The CDR3 contains 16 residues. The J segment lost 0 bases and the V segment lost 3 bases, leaving 2 bases of the junction unmatched. CDR1 is LNHNV and CDR2 is YYDKDF in the germline V gene (reference sequence). The CDR3 region has the DNA TGTGCCACCAGCAGGAGGACAGGGGCAACTAATGAAAAACTGTTTTTT. It specifies CATSRRTGATNEKLFF.

This clonotype has at least ten counts. The genes are TRBV7-2 and TRBJ1-2; D perhaps matches TRBD1 (5 bases). The CDR3 totals 14 residues. V dropped 5 bases and J dropped 3 bases, with 13 bases sitting between them. Germline loops: CDR1 SGHTA, CDR2 FQGNSA. Here the CDR3 reads CASSPQGLDYGYTF. CDR3 DNA sequence: TGTGCCAGCAGCCCCCAGGGTCTGGACTATGGCTACACCTTC.

In its sample, this clonotype was seen many times. The chain uses TRBV27 and TRBJ2-3; D not certain. CDR1 MNHEY and CDR2 SMNVEV come from the germline V gene (reference sequence). CDR3 size: 13 residues. V was cut by 4 bases and J by 2 bases, with 7 bases left in between. The CDR3 reads CASSSRFTDTQYF. CDR3 nucleotides: TGTGCCAGCAGTTCCCGCTTCACAGATACGCAGTATTTT.

This clonotype was counted ten times or more. The rearrangement uses TRBV2 and TRBJ2-1; TRBD2 aligns across 8 bases. This CDR3 spans 15 amino acids. V gave up 7 bases and J gave up 2 bases; unmatched junction bases: 7. Germline loops: CDR1 SNHLY, CDR2 FYNNEI. CDR3 loop: CASTQAGVTYNEQFF. DNA for the CDR3: TGTGCCAGCACCCAAGCGGGAGTCACCTACAATGAGCAGTTCTTC.

This clonotype was observed a few times. The J gene is TRBJ2-3, the V gene TRBV4-3, with D perhaps TRBD2 (7 bases). In germline, CDR1 is LGHNA, CDR2 YSLEER. The CDR3 totals 17 residues. V lost 0 bases and J 5 bases, leaving 18 bases between the germline ends. The CDR3 loop is CASSQDGGGSSLDTQYF. Written as DNA, the CDR3 is TGCGCCAGCAGCCAAGACGGGGGCGGGAGCTCGTTAGATACGCAGTATTTT.